This T cell receptor (beta chain) was sequenced for a study of T cell clones after liver transplantation. The overall study: TCRbeta sequencing after a pre-transplant mixed lymphocyte reaction identified graft-donor-reactive clones, later tracked in post-transplant blood.

Assay: immunoSEQ multiplex PCR; the TCRdb copy retains only in-frame clones and omits some. The table has fewer than 65,000 clones, about 86% seen once. A remark on this clone: At one of its ends the junction is not consistent with the germline gene, which may arise from a read error. Other DNA variants within this sample encode the same CDR3.

The germline V gene has CDR1 SGHVS and CDR2 FNYEAQ. The CDR3 is 15 residues long. The receptor was derived from a human patient who received a liver transplant. Some T cells may be supplied by the graft donor. The specimen was CD8+ T cells from blood, collected 12 months after liver transplant. This sequence joins TRBV7-6 and TRBJ2-1, with D tentatively TRBD1 (6 bases). The CDR3 bases are TGTGCCAGCAGCCTACAGGGAAGTCTTATAAATGAACAGTTCTTC. Its translation: CASSLQGSLINEQFF.